These T cell receptor beta chains were read from a single sample in a study of T cells after yellow fever vaccination. TCRdb re-analysed the 5' RACE reads in MiXCR, keeping a single row per CDR3 protein. Of 450,000 to 550,000 distinct CDR3 sequences in the sample, roughly 21% were seen once. The material sequenced was PBMCs, taken 15 days after the yellow fever booster vaccination. Receptors originate from a man between 25 and 39 years old who received the YFV17D yellow fever vaccine. The CDR3 runs from the conserved cysteine through the conserved F or W. A D gene is named only where the DNA matches it firmly. Clone size is stated in some rows and not others, as once, few, many or a class when expanded.

>TRBV5-1|TRBJ2-5|NA|few
CASKRQETQYF
TGCGCCAGCAAGAGGCAAGAGACCCAGTACTTC
>TRBV7-2|TRBJ2-7|TRBD1|NA
CASSPPGQGRYERYF
TGTGCCAGCAGCCCGCCGGGACAGGGCCGCTACGAGCGGTACTTC
>TRBV3-1|TRBJ2-7|TRBD2|once
CASSRGLAELSYEQYF
TGTGCCAGCAGCCGTGGACTAGCGGAGCTCTCCTACGAGCAGTACTTC
>TRBV25-1|TRBJ2-2|TRBD1|NA
CASSPGQGYTGELFF
TGTGCCAGCAGTCCGGGACAGGGATACACCGGGGAGCTGTTTTTT
>TRBV5-4|TRBJ2-3|TRBD2|NA
CASSLGGTSGPSTDTQYF
TGTGCCAGCAGCTTGGGCGGGACTAGCGGGCCTAGCACAGATACGCAGTATTTT
>TRBV19|TRBJ2-3|NA|NA
CASSSGVKTDTQYF
TGTGCCAGTAGTAGTGGGGTGAAGACAGATACGCAGTATTTT
>TRBV5-1|TRBJ2-3|TRBD2|NA
CASSLGDSGRSTDTQYF
TGCGCCAGCAGCTTGGGTGATAGCGGGCGGAGCACAGATACGCAGTATTTT
>TRBV12-3/TRBV12-4|TRBJ2-2|NA|NA
CASASNTGELFF
TGTGCCAGCGCTTCAAACACCGGGGAGCTGTTTTTT
>TRBV11-2|TRBJ2-4|TRBD2|NA
CASSYRGDSKNIQYF
TGTGCCAGCAGCTACCGGGGGGATTCCAAAAACATTCAGTACTTC
>TRBV10-3|TRBJ1-1|NA|NA
CAIKGEESTEAFF
TGTGCCATCAAGGGGGAGGAGAGCACTGAAGCTTTCTTT
>TRBV7-2|TRBJ2-1|NA|NA
CASSLGRPPMNEQFF
TGTGCCAGCAGCTTGGGCCGGCCCCCGATGAATGAGCAGTTCTTC
>TRBV20-1|TRBJ2-1|TRBD2|few
CSALRAGVFNEQFF
TGCAGTGCTTTAAGGGCGGGAGTATTCAATGAGCAGTTCTTC
>TRBV20-1|TRBJ2-2|NA|few
CSAPRAGNTGELFF
TGCAGTGCTCCACGAGCGGGGAACACCGGGGAGCTGTTTTTT
>TRBV12-3/TRBV12-4|TRBJ1-1|NA|few
CASSLLGPDTEAFF
TGTGCCAGCAGTTTATTGGGGCCGGACACTGAAGCTTTCTTT
>TRBV4-2|TRBJ2-5|TRBD2|NA
CASSQAGAIQETQYF
TGTGCCAGCAGCCAGGCGGGAGCTATTCAAGAGACCCAGTACTTC
>TRBV20-1|TRBJ2-4|NA|NA
CSEPFLMWGCNIQYF
TGCAGTGAACCGTTCTTGATGTGGGGTTGCAACATTCAGTACTTC
>TRBV19|TRBJ2-5|NA|NA
CASQAEVGQETQYF
TGTGCCAGTCAAGCGGAGGTGGGCCAAGAGACCCAGTACTTC
>TRBV24-1|TRBJ2-3|TRBD1|few
CATSDPRPGQGPTDTQYF
TGTGCCACCAGTGATCCTCGGCCTGGACAGGGCCCCACAGATACGCAGTATTTT
>TRBV20-1|TRBJ2-3|TRBD2|NA
CSVGSGSYVDTQYF
TGCAGTGTGGGTAGCGGGAGTTATGTAGATACGCAGTATTTT
>TRBV5-1|TRBJ2-1|NA|NA
CASRDTGSADEQFF
TGCGCCAGCCGAGACACGGGATCGGCCGATGAGCAGTTCTTC
>TRBV19|TRBJ2-3|NA|few
CASSIVWPTGADTQYF
TGTGCCAGTAGTATAGTTTGGCCAACGGGCGCAGATACGCAGTATTTT
>TRBV7-2|TRBJ2-3|NA|NA
CASSLGLAWDTQYF
TGTGCCAGCAGCTTAGGGCTAGCGTGGGATACGCAGTATTTT
>TRBV5-6|TRBJ1-1|NA|few
CASSLPSGSAEAFF
TGTGCCAGCAGCTTACCGTCGGGTTCCGCTGAAGCTTTCTTT
>TRBV20-1|TRBJ2-1|NA|NA
CSAPPRYNEQFF
TGCAGTGCTCCACCCAGGTACAATGAGCAGTTCTTC
>TRBV12-3/TRBV12-4|TRBJ1-1|NA|NA
CASTTNTDTEAFF
TGTGCCAGCACGACGAACACGGACACTGAAGCTTTCTTT
>TRBV4-3|TRBJ1-5|NA|NA
CASSQAADLGNQPQHF
TGCGCCAGCAGCCAAGCCGCGGACTTGGGCAATCAGCCCCAGCATTTT
>TRBV24-1|TRBJ2-7|NA|few
CATSDTGTSPYEQYF
TGTGCCACCAGTGACACCGGGACATCTCCCTACGAGCAGTACTTC
>TRBV2|TRBJ2-1|NA|NA
CASSNHPREQFF
TGTGCCAGCAGTAACCATCCAAGAGAGCAGTTCTTC
>TRBV7-2|TRBJ2-7|TRBD1|NA
CASGTVLSYEQYF
TGTGCCAGCGGGACAGTCCTTTCCTACGAGCAGTACTTC
>TRBV12-3/TRBV12-4|TRBJ2-1|NA|few
CASQLGGSEQFF
TGTGCCAGCCAACTGGGGGGTAGTGAGCAGTTCTTC
>TRBV28|TRBJ2-3|NA|few
CASRPGSSLTQYF
TGTGCCAGCAGACCAGGGTCTAGCCTTACGCAGTATTTT